This TCR beta chain was retrieved from a study of cytomegalovirus exposure and HLA in healthy donors. Findings of the study overall: Later examination showed HLA-associated TCR beta chains had greater clonal expansion than equally common others.

PCR involved 60 Vbeta and 13 Jbeta primers. Clones were sequenced by immunoSEQ multiplex PCR, and TCRdb holds only the in-frame ones, with some missing. Altogether about 140,000 clones are present, approximately 72% being singletons, with the ten largest covering 5.5% to 7.5%. Per the germline V gene, CDR1 is SEHNR and CDR2 is FQNEAQ (reference sequence). Trimming shortened V by 5 bases and J by 6 bases, and 10 bases separated the two germline ends. The CDR3 length is 13 residues. A remark on this clone: The antigen remains undetermined.

The chain links TRBV7-9 to TRBJ1-4; D not certain. The specimen was PBMCs. The origin of this receptor is a woman aged 55-75 years in good health and CMV-seronegative. CDR3 sequence reads: CASSPSVDEKLFF. In DNA form, the CDR3 reads TGTGCCAGCAGCCCTTCCGTTGATGAAAAACTGTTTTTT.